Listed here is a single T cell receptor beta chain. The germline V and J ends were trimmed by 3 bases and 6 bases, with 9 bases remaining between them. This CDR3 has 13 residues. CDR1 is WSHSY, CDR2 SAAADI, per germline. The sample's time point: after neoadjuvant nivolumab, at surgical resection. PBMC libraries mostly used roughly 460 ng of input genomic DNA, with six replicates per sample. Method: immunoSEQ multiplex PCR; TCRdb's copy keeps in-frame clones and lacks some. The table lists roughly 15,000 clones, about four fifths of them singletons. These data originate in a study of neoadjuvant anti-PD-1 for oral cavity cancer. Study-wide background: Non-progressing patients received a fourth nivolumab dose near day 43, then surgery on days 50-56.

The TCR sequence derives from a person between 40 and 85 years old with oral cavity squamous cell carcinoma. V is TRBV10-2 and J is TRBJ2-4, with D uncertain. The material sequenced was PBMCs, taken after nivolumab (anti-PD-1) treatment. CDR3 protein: CASSDVGRNIQYF. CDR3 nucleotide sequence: TGCGCCAGCAGTGATGTTGGCCGAAACATTCAGTACTTC.